The 12 T cell receptor beta chains given below trace back to one sample, sequenced in a study of OX40 agonist ivuxolimab in advanced cancers. TCRdb keeps only in-frame clones here, not all; method: immunoSEQ multiplex PCR. The profile covers about 80,000 clones, with approximately 86% appearing a single time and around 2% taken by the ten largest. The sample consisted of CD4+ or CD8+ T cells sorted from blood, taken in a trial of the OX40 agonist ivuxolimab. The receptors were gathered from an adult with an advanced solid tumor such as melanoma, head and neck, liver or kidney cancer.

The chain recombines TRBV5-6 with TRBJ2-3; D possibly corresponds to TRBD1 (6 bases). Per the germline V gene, CDR1 is SGHDT and CDR2 is YYEEEE. Trimming removed 4 bases from V and 4 bases from J, with 16 bases in between. CDR3 size: 15 residues. For the CDR3, the DNA is TGTGCCAGCAGCCAGGAGTGGGGGCGACCAGATACGCAGTATTTT. It translates to CASSQEWGRPDTQYF.

This chain joins TRBV28 and TRBJ1-5; D ambiguous. The CDR3 has 14 amino acids. From germline, CDR1 is MDHEN and CDR2 SYDVKM. Trimming took off 4 bases at V and 6 bases at J, with 13 bases between the two ends. CDR3 protein: CASSSWGEAQPQHF. In DNA, the CDR3 is TGTGCCAGCAGTTCGTGGGGAGAGGCTCAGCCCCAGCATTTT.

This chain connects TRBV19 to TRBJ2-5, with TRBD2 matching over 11 bases. This CDR3 contains 17 residues. Germline trimming cut 3 bases from V and 5 bases from J; bases unmatched to any gene: 11. Per germline, CDR1 LNHDA and CDR2 SQIVND (reference sequence). The CDR3 here is CASSILPLAGGGETQYF. The CDR3 DNA reads TGTGCCAGTAGTATCCTTCCCCTAGCGGGGGGCGGGGAGACCCAGTACTTC.

V and J are TRBV9 and TRBJ1-5, with a weak D call TRBD1 (5 bases). Germline V CDR1 and CDR2: SGDLS, YYNGEE. The V and J ends lost 1 base and 6 bases respectively, with 11 bases between them. The CDR3 covers 14 residues. The CDR3 DNA reads as TGTGCCAGCAGCGTAAGGGGTGGTTCTCAGCCCCAGCATTTT. Translating gives CASSVRGGSQPQHF.

The chain links TRBV4-1 to TRBJ1-1; no reliable D call. The CDR3 runs 14 residues. The germline V gene has CDR1 MGHRA and CDR2 YSYEKL. Trimming took 6 bases from V and 4 from J, leaving 15 bases between them. In DNA, the CDR3 is TGCGCCAGCAGTCTCGGCACGGCAGCCACTGAAGCTTTCTTT. This gives the protein CASSLGTAATEAFF.

The chain joins TRBV2 to TRBJ2-7, with D possibly matching TRBD2 (5 bases). The CDR3 runs to 15 residues. With 0 bases removed from V and 7 bases from J, the gap between germline ends came to 16 bases. The germline V gene has CDR1 SNHLY and CDR2 FYNNEI. The CDR3 sequence: CASSEARTLREEQYF. The CDR3, as DNA: TGTGCCAGCAGTGAAGCCAGGACCCTTAGGGAGGAGCAGTACTTC. Combining the CDR3 with reference TRBV2 and TRBJ2-7 gives the whole variable domain EPEVTQTPSHQVTQMGQEVILRCVPISNHLYFYWYRQILGQKVEFLVSFYNNEISEKSEIFDDQFSVERPDGSNFTLKIRSTKLEDSAMYFCASSEARTLREEQYFGPGTRLTVT.

The chain links TRBV6-6 to TRBJ2-2; 11 bases map to TRBD1. In germline, CDR1 is MNHNY, CDR2 SVGAGI (reference sequence). With V trimmed by 5 bases and J by 3 bases, 5 bases remained unmatched. The CDR3 covers 16 residues. The CDR3 sequence: CASSPGQGGDTGELFF. CDR3 nucleotide sequence: TGTGCCAGCAGTCCGGGACAGGGGGGTGACACCGGGGAGCTGTTTTTT.

This chain links TRBV10-3 with TRBJ1-1; D gene uncertain. Between the trimmed V and J ends, which lost 0 bases and 4 bases, there was a span of 12 bases. CDR3 length: 15 residues. CDR1 and CDR2 from the germline V gene are ENHRY and SYGVKD. In DNA, the CDR3 is TGTGCCATCAGTGAGTCGGGGAGGGTAGGCACTGAAGCTTTCTTT. It is translated as CAISESGRVGTEAFF.

The rearrangement uses TRBV28 and TRBJ1-5; D might be TRBD1 (5 bases). CDR1 is MDHEN and CDR2 is SYDVKM in the germline V gene. The CDR3 spans 15 residues. V was pared by 5 bases and J by 3 bases, with 14 bases between. The CDR3 region has the DNA TGTGCCAGCAGTGCGCAGGGATACTCCAATCAGCCCCAGCATTTT. Translation gives CASSAQGYSNQPQHF.

The V gene is TRBV7-3, the J gene TRBJ2-3; 11 positions agree with TRBD2. V dropped 3 bases and J dropped 5; count of bases not matched to a gene: 1. Germline V lookup: CDR1 SGHTA, CDR2 FQGTGA. There are 14 residues in the CDR3. The CDR3 DNA is TGTGCCAGCAGCTTTAGCGGGGGGGTAGATACGCAGTATTTT. This sequence encodes CASSFSGGVDTQYF.

This chain connects TRBV6-5 to TRBJ2-5; TRBD2 aligns across 8 bases. The ends lost 0 bases at V and 6 bases at J; junction bases unmatched: 9. Germline CDR1 MNHEY, CDR2 SVGAGI. The length of the CDR3 is 16 residues. The CDR3 loop is CASSYSGSGGEKTQYF. CDR3 bases: TGTGCCAGCAGTTACTCGGGCAGCGGGGGCGAAAAGACCCAGTACTTC.

This chain connects TRBV4-1 to TRBJ1-4; D is unclear. Germline loops: CDR1 MGHRA, CDR2 YSYEKL. The CDR3 runs 16 residues. Trimming pared 4 bases from V and 4 bases from J, leaving 16 bases between. The CDR3, as DNA: TGCGCCAGCAGCCCCCAGCCTGACGGATATAATGAAAAACTGTTTTTT. Translation gives CASSPQPDGYNEKLFF.